A selection of T cell receptor beta chains follows, all from one sample in a study of blood T cell repertoires in COVID-19. TCRdb's copy holds only in-frame clones and misses some; the assay was immunoSEQ multiplex PCR. In the table there are roughly 90,000 clones, approximately 89% of which are singletons. Input material: peripheral blood. These receptors were taken from a man in his forties or fifties with acute or convalescent COVID-19. Each CDR3 is given with its conserved first and last residue. D genes are given only for firm matches. The size of a clone is reported for some rows only, either as once, few or many, or as a class for expanded clones.

V gene,J gene,clone size,CDR3 length,D gene,CDR3 protein,CDR3 DNA
TRBV19,TRBJ2-3,once,15,NA,CASSITGSSTDTQYF,TGTGCCAGTAGTATTACAGGGTCTAGCACAGATACGCAGTATTTT
TRBV11-1,TRBJ2-4,few,13,NA,CASSLGQTGIQYF,TGTGCCAGCAGCTTGGGTCAAACGGGCATTCAGTACTTC
TRBV4-1,TRBJ1-1,NA,14,TRBD1,CASSSPGQGAEAFF,TGCGCCAGCAGCTCACCGGGACAGGGGGCTGAAGCTTTCTTT
TRBV7-8,TRBJ1-4,NA,17,NA,CASRRLDRQTTNEKLFF,TGTGCCAGCAGGAGATTGGACAGACAGACAACTAATGAAAAACTGTTTTTT
TRBV7-9,TRBJ1-3,NA,16,TRBD1,CASSSHRGKAGNTIYF,TGTGCCAGCAGCTCCCACAGGGGAAAGGCTGGAAACACCATATATTTT
TRBV4-3,TRBJ2-6,NA,20,TRBD2,CASSQDPPSGGLSGANVLTF,TGCGCCAGCAGCCAAGATCCCCCTAGCGGGGGGCTCTCTGGGGCCAACGTCCTGACTTTC
TRBV6-6,TRBJ1-5,NA,16,TRBD1,CASSYPGQGINQPQHF,TGTGCCAGCAGTTACCCGGGACAGGGCATAAATCAGCCCCAGCATTTT
TRBV11-2,TRBJ2-1,NA,15,TRBD2,CASSGTSGSYNEQFF,TGTGCCAGCAGCGGGACTAGCGGGTCTTACAATGAGCAGTTCTTC
TRBV3-1/TRBV3-2,TRBJ1-2,NA,13,NA,CASTLGQNYGYTF,TGTGCCAGCACTTTGGGACAAAACTATGGCTACACCTTC
TRBV28,TRBJ2-7,NA,13,TRBD1,CASIGTGYDEQYF,TGTGCCAGCATAGGGACAGGGTACGACGAGCAGTACTTC
TRBV13,TRBJ2-1,NA,13,NA,CASSYNTDNEQFF,TGTGCCAGCAGCTATAACACCGACAATGAGCAGTTCTTC
TRBV28,TRBJ1-2,NA,12,NA,CAIALGDYGYTF,TGTGCCATCGCCCTCGGGGACTATGGCTACACCTTC
TRBV7-9,TRBJ1-4,NA,15,NA,CASSFDTLYNEKLFF,TGTGCCAGCAGCTTCGACACCCTCTATAATGAAAAACTGTTTTTT
TRBV19,TRBJ2-5,NA,15,TRBD1,CASSMGQGDQETQYF,TGTGCCAGTAGTATGGGACAGGGGGACCAAGAGACCCAGTACTTC
TRBV5-1,TRBJ1-2,NA,14,NA,CASNPEGANYGYTF,TGCGCCAGCAACCCAGAGGGGGCTAACTATGGCTACACCTTC
TRBV24-1,TRBJ1-1,NA,13,NA,CATSDRQNTEAFF,TGTGCCACCAGTGATAGACAGAACACTGAAGCTTTCTTT
TRBV25-1,TRBJ1-6,NA,14,NA,CASSVGSGDSPLHF,TGTGCCAGCAGTGTCGGGTCCGGAGATTCACCCCTCCACTTT
TRBV24-1,TRBJ2-1,NA,13,NA,CATSDLYVDEQFF,TGTGCCACCAGTGATTTGTATGTCGATGAGCAGTTCTTC